These 20 T cell receptor beta chains originate from one sample sequenced in a study of CD8+ T cells in alopecia areata. Treatment defined: oral pan-JAK inhibitor, 5-10 mg twice daily. The authors extracted RNA and reverse transcribed it into cDNA as the sequencing template. Produced via immunoSEQ multiplex PCR; TCRdb's table is partial and in-frame only. The sample consists of about 210,000 clones, more than 55% of them appearing once. The sample here was CD4+ T cells sorted from blood, taken at week 44, from a patient treated with tofacitinib. These receptors all come from a human donor with alopecia areata.

As to this clone: Other nucleotide sequences in the sample specify the same CDR3. CDR3 sequence: CASSWGVSTDTQYF. The CDR3 DNA is TGTGCCAGCAGTTGGGGGGTTAGCACAGATACGCAGTATTTT. The V gene is TRBV6-5, the J gene TRBJ2-3, with a tentative D call TRBD2 (6 bases). The CDR3 extends over 14 amino acids. The germline CDR1 and CDR2 sequences are MNHEY and SVGAGI. Trimming took off 4 bases at V and 0 bases at J, with 8 bases between the two ends.

J is TRBJ2-1 and V is TRBV7-2; D might be TRBD2 (5 bases). Trimming took off 1 base at V and 4 bases at J, with 11 bases between the two ends. The germline gives CDR1 SGHTA, CDR2 FQGNSA. This CDR3 has 15 residues. In DNA, the CDR3 is TGTGCCAGCAGCTTAGGTGGAGGTCGTTACAATGAGCAGTTCTTC. It is translated as CASSLGGGRYNEQFF.

This clone has a handful of counts. This sequence joins TRBV11-2 and TRBJ2-3, with D unclear. The V end was cut by 8 bases, the J end by 5 bases, with 8 bases between. The germline V gene has CDR1 SGHAT and CDR2 FQNNGV. This CDR3 spans 11 amino acids. The CDR3 DNA reads as TGTGCCAGCGGCCCCCAAGATACGCAGTATTTT. Translated: CASGPQDTQYF. Combining the CDR3 with reference TRBV11-2 and TRBJ2-3 gives the whole variable domain EAGVAQSPRYKIIEKRQSVAFWCNPISGHATLYWYQQILGQGPKLLIQFQNNGVVDDSQLPKDRFSAERLKGVDSTLKIQPAKLEDSAVYLCASGPQDTQYFGPGTRLTVL.

The CDR3 DNA follows: TGTGCCAGCAGCCGGACTTATTCTAACACAGATACGCAGTATTTT. Translating gives CASSRTYSNTDTQYF. This chain uses TRBV7-2 with TRBJ2-3; D possibly corresponds to TRBD2 (5 bases). The CDR3 has 15 residues. The germline V gene encodes CDR1 SGHTA and CDR2 FQGNSA. With 5 bases removed from V and 2 bases from J, the gap between germline ends came to 14 bases.

This clone was observed a handful of times. This chain joins TRBV5-5 and TRBJ1-6, with a possible D match to TRBD1 (6 bases). The CDR3 has 13 amino acids. The V end lost 1 base, the J end lost 10 bases, and 9 bases lay between the germline ends. The V gene's germline CDR1 is SGHKS and CDR2 YYEKEE (reference sequence). The CDR3 reads CASSLPGQSPLHF. CDR3 sequence (DNA): TGTGCCAGCAGCTTGCCGGGACAATCACCCCTCCACTTT.

This clone was observed a single time. The rearrangement joins TRBV20-1 to TRBJ1-2; weak D call: TRBD1 (5 bases). V was trimmed by 3 bases and J by 8 bases, leaving 7 bases between them. The CDR3 runs to 10 residues. Germline assignment: CDR1 DFQATT and CDR2 SNEGSKA (reference sequence). Here the CDR3 reads CSASWGGYTF. The CDR3 nucleotides read TGCAGTGCTAGCTGGGGGGGCTACACCTTC.

This chain uses TRBV7-2 with TRBJ2-1; D unresolved. This CDR3 contains 14 residues. Germline CDR1 is SGHTA and CDR2 is FQGNSA. V lost 8 bases and J lost 0, with 11 bases in between. The CDR3 reads CASSSHGSYNEQFF. The DNA for the CDR3 is TGTGCCAGCTCCTCCCATGGCTCCTACAATGAGCAGTTCTTC.

This clone was counted between two and nine times. J is TRBJ2-2 and V is TRBV10-1, with D possibly TRBD2 on 5 matching bases. CDR1 and CDR2 from the germline V gene are WNHNN and SYGVQD (reference sequence). The CDR3 covers 13 residues. Trimming left V 4 bases short and J 5 bases short, with 8 bases between. CDR3 region: CASSGGKTGELFF. The CDR3 DNA sequence: TGCGCCAGCAGTGGAGGGAAAACCGGGGAGCTGTTTTTT.

With regard to this clone: This sample includes further DNA sequences coding for the same CDR3. The genes are TRBV29-1 and TRBJ1-2; D remains unclear. V was pared by 7 bases and J by 8 bases, with 14 bases between. Germline V gene data show CDR1 as SQVTM and CDR2 as ANQGSEA. This CDR3 comprises 11 residues. The CDR3 DNA reads as TGCAGCGGAGGAAGTTCCTACGGCTACACCTTC. Translation: CSGGSSYGYTF.

The chain recombines TRBV10-3 with TRBJ1-5; no definite D call. Germline CDR1 reads ENHRY; CDR2 reads SYGVKD. Trimming pared 0 bases from V and 8 bases from J, leaving 8 bases between. CDR3 length: 13 amino acids. CDR3 coding DNA: TGTGCCATCAGTGAGTCGTTCGTAGAGCCCCAGCATTTT. It yields the protein CAISESFVEPQHF.

The V call is TRBV11-2, the J call TRBJ2-1; no clear D. The germline V gene encodes CDR1 SGHAT and CDR2 FQNNGV. The CDR3 spans 12 residues. V dropped 5 bases and J dropped 7 bases, with 9 bases sitting between them. The CDR3 nucleotides are TGTGCCAGCAGCCATCCTAGAAATGAGCAGTTCTTC. This codes for CASSHPRNEQFF.

The genes are TRBV6-1 and TRBJ2-5, with 7 positions matching TRBD1. Germline lookup yields CDR1 MNHNS and CDR2 SASEGT. Trimming removed 10 bases from V and 5 bases from J; junction bases left unmatched: 10. The CDR3 is 13 amino acids. The CDR3 region is CATTNRGRETQYF. CDR3 nucleotides: TGTGCCACCACAAACAGGGGCCGGGAGACCCAGTACTTC.

The chain is built from TRBV30 and TRBJ1-6; D is undetermined. Between the trimmed V and J ends, which lost 2 bases and 0 bases, there was a span of 8 bases. Germline CDR1 is GTSNPN and CDR2 is SVGIG (reference sequence). The CDR3 loop spans 15 amino acids. CDR3 amino acids: CAWSQVSSYNSPLHF. In DNA form, the CDR3 reads TGTGCCTGGAGTCAAGTGTCCTCCTATAATTCACCCCTCCACTTT.

In this sample, this clone turned up a few times. This rearrangement joins TRBV11-3 to TRBJ2-7; D is unclear. Germline CDR1 SGHNT, CDR2 YENEEA. V was shortened by 0 bases and J by 6 bases, with 6 bases between the two germline ends. CDR3 length equals 12 residues. The CDR3 region has the DNA TGTGCCAGCAGCTTAGATCGGACCGAGCAGTACTTC. Its translation is CASSLDRTEQYF.

As DNA, the CDR3 is TGCGCCAGCAGCCCCCGCCGGACTAGCGGAAACACAGATACGCAGTATTTT. This sequence encodes CASSPRRTSGNTDTQYF. The chain carries TRBV5-1 and TRBJ2-3, with 10 bases that match TRBD2. Germline CDR1 SGHRS, CDR2 YFSETQ. The CDR3 contains 17 residues. The junction had 10 bases not matched to a gene; V was cut back by 4 bases and J by 2 bases.

The chain has TRBV2 and TRBJ2-5; TRBD1 might be the D (6 bases). Germline loops: CDR1 SNHLY, CDR2 FYNNEI. The V end lost 6 bases, the J end lost 4 bases, and 21 bases lay between the germline ends. The CDR3 length is 16 residues. The CDR3, as DNA: TGTGCCAGCAGAAACGGACAGATGCAAAGAGGAGAGACCCAGTACTTC. Translated, it gives CASRNGQMQRGETQYF.

The chain recombines TRBV2 with TRBJ1-2, with 12 nucleotides matching TRBD1. Looked up from germline, CDR1 is SNHLY and CDR2 is FYNNEI. The CDR3 runs to 16 residues. J gave up 6 bases and V 2 bases, and 7 bases lay outside the gene matches. CDR3 DNA: TGTGCCAGCAGTGAACGGTGGGGACAGGGGGCAAATGGCTACACCTTC. Its translation: CASSERWGQGANGYTF.

The gene calls are TRBV6-1 and TRBJ2-7; maybe TRBD1 (6 bases). The CDR3 extends over 14 amino acids. Between the trimmed V and J ends, which lost 7 bases and 4 bases, there was a span of 17 bases. CDR1 MNHNS and CDR2 SASEGT come from the germline V gene. The CDR3 DNA reads as TGTGCCAGCACTAACAAACGGGACACTTACGAGCAGTACTTC. Translation gives CASTNKRDTYEQYF.

This clone came up a few times. The rearrangement links TRBV15 to TRBJ1-4; D is unclear. Germline V gives CDR1 LNHNV, CDR2 YYDKDF (reference sequence). With 0 bases removed from V and 8 bases from J, the gap between germline ends came to 13 bases. There are 15 residues in the CDR3. The CDR3 DNA is TGTGCCACCAGCAGAGATCTATTGAGAGCGGAAAAACTGTTTTTT. Encoded protein: CATSRDLLRAEKLFF. The full variable domain, its missing parts supplied by reference TRBV15 and TRBJ1-4, is DAMVIQNPRYQVTQFGKPVTLSCSQTLNHNVMYWYQQKSSQAPKLLFHYYDKDFNNEADTPDNFQSRRPNTSFCFLDIRSPGLGDTAMYLCATSRDLLRAEKLFFGSGTQLSVL.

This clone was found once. The V and J genes are TRBV4-1 and TRBJ2-5; the D gene is possibly TRBD1 (6 bases). In germline, CDR1 is MGHRA, CDR2 YSYEKL. The V end lost 4 bases, the J end lost 2 bases, and 17 bases lay between the germline ends. The CDR3 extends over 16 amino acids. The CDR3 spells CASSLPRTVIQETQYF. CDR3 DNA: TGCGCCAGCAGCCTCCCCCGGACAGTAATTCAAGAGACCCAGTACTTC.